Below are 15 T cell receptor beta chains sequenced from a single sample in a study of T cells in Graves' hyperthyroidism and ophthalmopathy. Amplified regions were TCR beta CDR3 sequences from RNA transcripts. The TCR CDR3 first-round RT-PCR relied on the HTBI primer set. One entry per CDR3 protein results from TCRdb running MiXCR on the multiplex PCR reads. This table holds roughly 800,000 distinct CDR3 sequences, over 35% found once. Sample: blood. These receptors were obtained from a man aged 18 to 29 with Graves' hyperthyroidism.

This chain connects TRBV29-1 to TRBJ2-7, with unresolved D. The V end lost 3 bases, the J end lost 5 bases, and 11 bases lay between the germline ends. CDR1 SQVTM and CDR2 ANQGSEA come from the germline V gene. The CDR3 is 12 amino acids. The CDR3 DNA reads TGCAGCGTTGAGAGGAATCGCGACGAGCAGTACTTC. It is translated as CSVERNRDEQYF.

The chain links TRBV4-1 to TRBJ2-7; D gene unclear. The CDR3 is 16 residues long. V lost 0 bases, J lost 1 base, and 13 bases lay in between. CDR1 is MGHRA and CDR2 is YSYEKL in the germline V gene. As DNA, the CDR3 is TGCGCCAGCAGCCAAGACGTATTAACCGGGTCCTACGAGCAGTACTTC. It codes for CASSQDVLTGSYEQYF.

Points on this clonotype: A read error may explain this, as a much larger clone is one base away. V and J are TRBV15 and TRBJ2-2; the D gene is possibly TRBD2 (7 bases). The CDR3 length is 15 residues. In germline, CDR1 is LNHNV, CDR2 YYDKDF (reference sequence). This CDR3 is CATSRERAGAGELLF. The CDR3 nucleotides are TGTGCCACCAGCAGAGAAAGGGCGGGGGCCGGGGAGCTGCTTTTT.

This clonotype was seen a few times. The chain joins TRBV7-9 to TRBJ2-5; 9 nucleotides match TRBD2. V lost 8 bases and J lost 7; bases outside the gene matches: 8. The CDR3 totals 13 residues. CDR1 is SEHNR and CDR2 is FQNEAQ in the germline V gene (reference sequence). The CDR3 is CASGASGAGTQYF. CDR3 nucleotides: TGTGCCAGCGGAGCTAGCGGGGCGGGGACCCAGTACTTC.

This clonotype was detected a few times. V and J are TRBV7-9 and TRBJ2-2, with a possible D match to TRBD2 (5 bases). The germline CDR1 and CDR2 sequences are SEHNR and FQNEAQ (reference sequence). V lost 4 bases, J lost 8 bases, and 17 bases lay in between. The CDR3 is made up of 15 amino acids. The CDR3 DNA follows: TGTGCCAGCAGCTCGGACTGGCTAGGGATGGGGGAGCTGTTTTTT. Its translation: CASSSDWLGMGELFF.

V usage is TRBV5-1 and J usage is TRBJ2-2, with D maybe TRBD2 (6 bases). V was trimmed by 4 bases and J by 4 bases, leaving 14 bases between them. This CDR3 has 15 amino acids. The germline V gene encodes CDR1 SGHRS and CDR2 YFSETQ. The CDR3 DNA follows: TGCGCCAGCAGCCCCGTGGTAGCGGCCACCGGGGAGCTGTTTTTT. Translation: CASSPVVAATGELFF.

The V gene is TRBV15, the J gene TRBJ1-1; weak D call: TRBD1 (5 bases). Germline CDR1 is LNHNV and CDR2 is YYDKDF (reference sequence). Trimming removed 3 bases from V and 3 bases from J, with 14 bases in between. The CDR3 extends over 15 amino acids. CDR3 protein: CATSSLADSHTEAFF. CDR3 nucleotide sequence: TGTGCCACCAGCAGCTTGGCCGACAGCCACACTGAAGCTTTCTTT. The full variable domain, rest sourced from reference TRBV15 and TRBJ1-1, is DAMVIQNPRYQVTQFGKPVTLSCSQTLNHNVMYWYQQKSSQAPKLLFHYYDKDFNNEADTPDNFQSRRPNTSFCFLDIRSPGLGDTAMYLCATSSLADSHTEAFFGQGTRLTVV.

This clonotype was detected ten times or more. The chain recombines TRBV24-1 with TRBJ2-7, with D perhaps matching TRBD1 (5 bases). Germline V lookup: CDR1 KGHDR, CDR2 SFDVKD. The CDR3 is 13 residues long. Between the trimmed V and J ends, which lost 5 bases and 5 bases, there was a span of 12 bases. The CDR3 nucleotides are TGTGCCACCAGTGGGGGCTCCCGTGACGAGCAGTACTTC. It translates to CATSGGSRDEQYF.

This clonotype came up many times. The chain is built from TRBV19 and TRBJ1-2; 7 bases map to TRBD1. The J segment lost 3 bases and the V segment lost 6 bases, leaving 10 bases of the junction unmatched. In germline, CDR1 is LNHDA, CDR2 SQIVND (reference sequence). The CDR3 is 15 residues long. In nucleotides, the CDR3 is TGTGCCAGTAGGCCACGAGGGGGCGCGCACTATGGCTACACCTTC. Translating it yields CASRPRGGAHYGYTF.

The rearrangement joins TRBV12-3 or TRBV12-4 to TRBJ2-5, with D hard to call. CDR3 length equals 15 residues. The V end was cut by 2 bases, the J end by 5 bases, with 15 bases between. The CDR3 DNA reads TGTGCCAGCAGTTTATCAGCCACCATGGGGGAGACCCAGTACTTC. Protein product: CASSLSATMGETQYF.

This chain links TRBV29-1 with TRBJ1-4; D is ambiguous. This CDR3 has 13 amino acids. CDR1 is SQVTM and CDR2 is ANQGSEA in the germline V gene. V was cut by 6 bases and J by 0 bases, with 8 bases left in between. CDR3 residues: CSVAGTTNEKLFF. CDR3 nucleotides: TGCAGCGTCGCCGGGACAACTAATGAAAAACTGTTTTTT.

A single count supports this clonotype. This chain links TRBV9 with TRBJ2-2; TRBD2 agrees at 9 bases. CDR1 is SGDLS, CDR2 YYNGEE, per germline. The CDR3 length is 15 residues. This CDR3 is CASGFWTSAGGELFF. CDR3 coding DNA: TGTGCTAGTGGTTTCTGGACTAGCGCGGGTGGGGAGCTGTTTTTT.

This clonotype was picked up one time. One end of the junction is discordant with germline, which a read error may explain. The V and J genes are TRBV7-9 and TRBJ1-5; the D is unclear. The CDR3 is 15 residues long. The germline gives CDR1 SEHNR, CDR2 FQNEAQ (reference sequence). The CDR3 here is CASSQDGMSNQPQHF. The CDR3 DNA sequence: TGCGCCAGCAGCCAAGATGGGATGAGCAATCAGCCCCAGCATTTT.

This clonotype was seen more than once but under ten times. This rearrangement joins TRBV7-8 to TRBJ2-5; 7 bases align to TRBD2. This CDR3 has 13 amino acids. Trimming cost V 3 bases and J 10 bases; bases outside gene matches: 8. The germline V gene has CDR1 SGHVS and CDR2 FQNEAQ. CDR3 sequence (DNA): TGTGCCAGCAGCTTTATCGGGGGGAGGGACCAGTACTTC. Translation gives CASSFIGGRDQYF.

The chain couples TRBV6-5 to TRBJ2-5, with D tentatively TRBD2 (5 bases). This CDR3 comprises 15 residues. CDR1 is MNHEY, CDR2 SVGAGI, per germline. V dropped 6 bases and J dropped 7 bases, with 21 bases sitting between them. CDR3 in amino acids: CASRRSLEEGGTQYF. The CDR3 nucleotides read TGTGCCAGCAGAAGGTCCCTAGAGGAAGGAGGGACCCAGTACTTC.